This record looks at one T cell receptor (beta chain) sequence and its context. This clonotype was seen at least ten times. The target of this receptor is not known. Base qualities are not recorded, but no much larger clone differs from it by a single base. The CDR3 runs 16 residues from the cysteine to the phenylalanine. This entry keeps only the CDR3 DNA: 48 bases, framed from base 1. The germline ends are 21 bases apart after V is trimmed by 4 bases and J by 6 bases. Via the germline V gene, CDR1 is MNHNS and CDR2 SASEGT. This record belongs to a study of neurological immune-mediated disorders (dated by TCRdb to the late 2010s). Study-wide context: Of the 35 or so multiple sclerosis patients, about 31 had relapsing-remitting MS and 3 had secondary progressive MS. Peripheral blood TCR-beta repertoires from patients with HTLV-I-associated myelopathy (HAM/TSP), patients with multiple sclerosis, and healthy controls were compared in the study using UMI-based sequencing. Alongside PBMC samples, the set of approximately 100 TCR-beta libraries contained longitudinal samples, technical triplicates, and paired CD4+ and CD8+ T-cell subsets that had been sorted. The cohort included some 70 subjects: roughly 15 with HAM/TSP, some 34 with multiple sclerosis, and around 20 healthy controls.

What the research found in general, with its limitations: Expanded clones from different subjects shared no identical CDR3 amino acid sequences, which suggests that TCR-beta repertoires were private in all groups. In a phylogenetic analysis, the repertoires of 18 out of 34 MS patients fell into a single cluster of related CDR3 sequences, pointing to a possible signature at the repertoire level. The MS cluster was not associated with any clinical or MRI features, and the authors stated that larger cohorts are needed. TCR clonal expansion was highest in HAM/TSP patients and lowest in MS patients, with MS patients falling below even healthy controls.

To synthesize cDNA, template-switch 5'RACE was performed with a primer carrying a 10-nucleotide random unique molecular identifier so that each TCR transcript was tagged. Every sequencing run yielded over 160 million TCR-beta sequences covering 15-18 subjects. The RNeasy kit was used for extraction of total RNA. The KAPA Real-time Library Amplification kit was used to amplify TCR-beta VDJ regions with primers targeting the TCR constant region and the 5'RACE anchor. A first PCR added sample indexes and Illumina adaptors, and a second PCR then raised library yield. The roughly 650 bp TCR product was size-selected on a 2% E-gel SizeSelection system after Ampure bead purification. Library quality was checked on a Bioanalyzer, concentration was measured with Qubit, and libraries were quantified with the Kapa Library Quantification kit before pooling. Paired-end 2 x 150 bp sequencing of the libraries was performed on an Illumina HiSeq 2500. To increase sequence diversity, roughly 24-30% phiX was spiked into each library pool. The authors processed their data as follows. Quality-filtered reads were processed with the UMI-based MiGEC pipeline, and over 75% of raw TCR sequences were removed by the MiGEC pipeline during error correction. VDJ genes were aligned to IMGT germline references, and clonotypes were defined by unique CDR3 amino acid sequence plus V-J genes. Clonal expansion, Shannon diversity and CDR3 relatedness were evaluated with VDJtools (CalcPairwiseDistances, ClusterSamples), while phylogenetic trees were built in CLCbio workbench. A clone was classed as expanded if it had 8 or more unique UMIs, a cutoff based on coefficient-of-variation modelling across technical triplicates. In-frame beta chains were kept once TCRdb had trimmed the public reads at Q25 with fastp and called clones with MiXCR. Under each unique CDR3 protein, matching rows form one entry showing the most common genes and DNA. The V and J calls were not made by the authors but by TCRdb's processing. A total of tens of thousands of distinct CDR3 sequences appear in this sample, approximately 4.1% of them only once. The ten most abundant clones make up about 1.5% of the sample.

Unsorted PBMC libraries were generated from 2 million PBMCs stored in RNAlater at -80 °C until RNA extraction. Multiple sclerosis patients were enrolled in a US clinical protocol under which disease progression was evaluated by magnetic resonance imaging. Peripheral blood was subjected to Ficoll-Hypaque density gradient centrifugation to isolate PBMCs, which were then cryopreserved in liquid nitrogen. The sequence came from a man aged 30-40 years with multiple sclerosis. The sequence is built from TRBV6-1 and TRBJ1-1; a tentative D call is TRBD1 (6 bases match). The sample consisted of PBMCs. For the CDR3, the sequence is CASSGYFKGGSAEAFF. The sequence in DNA is TGTGCCAGCAGTGGCTACTTCAAGGGGGGTTCGGCTGAAGCTTTCTTT.